Following are 25 T cell receptor beta chains from one sample sequenced in a study of shared clonotypes between healthy human individuals. Measured with immunoSEQ multiplex PCR; TCRdb has only the in-frame clones, and not every one. This table holds 2 million to 3 million clones, more than 85% found once. The sample was naive CD4+ T cells from PBMCs. The subset was: CD45RA+ positively selected. The source is a man between 18 and 35 years old in good health. Some clones in this sample may be carry-over from other donors' samples.

The CDR3 region is CASSVGVRGPTNEKLFF. The CDR3 bases are TGTGCCAGCAGCGTAGGTGTCAGGGGGCCCACTAATGAAAAACTGTTTTTT. The chain combines TRBV9 with TRBJ1-4; 8 bases match TRBD1. V dropped 0 bases and J dropped 2; count of bases not matched to a gene: 6. The CDR3 runs 17 residues. Germline values: CDR1 SGDLS, CDR2 YYNGEE.

The chain carries TRBV9 and TRBJ2-7; 13 bases line up with TRBD2. This CDR3 contains 15 residues. The germline gives CDR1 SGDLS, CDR2 YYNGEE. Unmatched junction bases numbered 7, after V lost 4 bases and J lost 6 bases. CDR3 DNA sequence: TGTGCCAGCAGCCCCGGACTAGCGGGAGTTGCCGAGCAGTACTTC. This gives the protein CASSPGLAGVAEQYF.

The V gene is TRBV6-5, the J gene TRBJ1-1; 9 nucleotides line up with TRBD1. CDR1 is MNHEY and CDR2 is SVGAGI in the germline V gene. Trimming at V came to 8 bases and at J to 4 bases, leaving 8 bases not matched to a gene. CDR3 length equals 14 residues. The CDR3 coding sequence is TGTGCCAGCCTCCCGGTGGACAGGGGCACTGAAGCTTTCTTT. Its protein product is CASLPVDRGTEAFF.

This chain connects TRBV2 to TRBJ2-7; maybe TRBD1 (6 bases). With 5 bases removed from V and 3 bases from J, the gap between germline ends came to 23 bases. This CDR3 comprises 17 residues. Germline V CDR1 and CDR2: SNHLY, FYNNEI. The CDR3 DNA is TGTGCCAGCAGTCGGAAACAGGGTAACCGTAGGGACTACGAGCAGTACTTC. Its protein is CASSRKQGNRRDYEQYF.

The chain uses TRBV7-3 and TRBJ2-1, with D possibly called TRBD1 or TRBD2 (5 bases each). This CDR3 is 15 amino acids long. The germline V gene has CDR1 SGHTA and CDR2 FQGTGA. Trimming removed 5 bases from V and 5 bases from J, with 16 bases in between. For the CDR3, the DNA is TGTGCCAGCAGCAAAACCCGGGACCACAACAATGAGCAGTTCTTC. It codes for CASSKTRDHNNEQFF. Drawing the rest from reference TRBV7-3 and TRBJ2-1, the complete variable domain is GAGVSQTPSNKVTEKGKYVELRCDPISGHTALYWYRQSLGQGPEFLIYFQGTGAADDSGLPNDRFFAVRPEGSVSTLKIQRTERGDSAVYLCASSKTRDHNNEQFFGPGTRLTVL.

The CDR3 sequence: CASTQVGDGYTF. The CDR3 coding sequence is TGTGCCAGTACACAAGTAGGGGATGGCTACACCTTC. V and J are TRBV19 and TRBJ1-2; TRBD1 is a possible D gene (5 bases). Germline CDR1 LNHDA, CDR2 SQIVND (reference sequence). V was clipped by 7 bases and J by 6 bases, with 12 bases between them. This CDR3 region has 12 residues. Full variable domain (missing parts from reference TRBV19 and TRBJ1-2): DGGITQSPKYLFRKEGQNVTLSCEQNLNHDAMYWYRQDPGQGLRLIYYSQIVNDFQKGDIAEGYSVSREKKESFPLTVTSAQKNPTAFYLCASTQVGDGYTFGSGTRLTVV.

This chain connects TRBV4-1 to TRBJ2-1; D is unclear. Germline V gene data show CDR1 as MGHRA and CDR2 as YSYEKL. Trimming pared 4 bases from V and 1 base from J, leaving 11 bases between. The CDR3 contains 15 residues. CDR3 protein: CASSPPFRSYNEQFF. The CDR3 DNA follows: TGCGCCAGCAGCCCCCCCTTTCGGTCCTACAATGAGCAGTTCTTC.

The rearrangement links TRBV28 to TRBJ2-7, with no clear D. The germline V and J ends were trimmed by 1 base and 1 base, with 11 bases remaining between them. CDR1 is MDHEN, CDR2 SYDVKM, per germline. The CDR3 has 15 residues. CDR3 region: CASSLFVGRSYEQYF. CDR3 bases: TGTGCCAGCAGTTTATTTGTCGGTCGTTCCTACGAGCAGTACTTC.

The chain employs TRBV5-1 and TRBJ2-1, with D possibly TRBD1 on 6 matching bases. Germline V gives CDR1 SGHRS, CDR2 YFSETQ. V was clipped by 1 base and J by 6 bases, with 14 bases between them. The CDR3 runs to 15 residues. For the CDR3, the DNA is TGCGCCAGCAGCTTGACCCTGGGGACATCCAATGAGCAGTTCTTC. Protein: CASSLTLGTSNEQFF.

This clone turned up a few times. This CDR3 is also generated by other DNA sequences in the sample. This chain connects TRBV18 to TRBJ1-1; no firm D call. From germline, CDR1 is KGHSH and CDR2 LQKENI. The length of the CDR3 is 12 residues. Trimming took off 5 bases at V and 1 base at J, with 5 bases between the two ends. Written as DNA, the CDR3 is TGTGCCAGCTCATCCGGGAACACTGAAGCTTTCTTT. Amino acid sequence: CASSSGNTEAFF.

This chain joins TRBV5-1 and TRBJ2-5, with 7 bases lining up with TRBD2. Trimming cost V 0 bases and J 4 bases; bases outside gene matches: 9. CDR1 is SGHRS and CDR2 is YFSETQ in the germline V gene. The CDR3 extends over 16 amino acids. CDR3 DNA: TGCGCCAGCAGCTTGGGCGGGGAGGGCATCGCAGAGACCCAGTACTTC. The encoded protein is CASSLGGEGIAETQYF.

CDR3 in amino acids: CASTPSGRVYEQYF. Written as DNA, the CDR3 is TGTGCCAGCACCCCTAGCGGGAGAGTCTACGAGCAGTACTTC. The chain employs TRBV28 and TRBJ2-7; 10 bases map to TRBD2. CDR1 is MDHEN, CDR2 SYDVKM, per germline. This CDR3 spans 14 amino acids. With 7 bases clipped from V and 3 bases from J, the junction kept 6 bases outside the gene matches.

The chain uses TRBV10-2 and TRBJ2-7; D is uncertain. CDR3 length: 12 residues. Germline loops: CDR1 WSHSY, CDR2 SAAADI. The V end lost 2 bases, the J end lost 2 bases, and 4 bases lay between the germline ends. The CDR3: CASSEQAYEQYF. CDR3 in DNA: TGCGCCAGCAGTGAGCAGGCCTACGAGCAGTACTTC.

The rearrangement uses TRBV5-4 and TRBJ2-5; TRBD2 matches 12 bases. V gave up 3 bases and J gave up 5 bases; unmatched junction bases: 8. This CDR3 has 16 residues. Germline-derived CDR1 and CDR2 are SGHNT and YYREEE (reference sequence). The CDR3 nucleotides read TGTGCCAGCAGCTCGACTAGCGGGAGCATCTGGGAGACCCAGTACTTC. Its translation is CASSSTSGSIWETQYF.

The chain couples TRBV5-1 to TRBJ2-1, with 14 bases identical to TRBD2. Germline lookup yields CDR1 SGHRS and CDR2 YFSETQ. J gave up 1 base and V 3 bases, and 6 bases lay outside the gene matches. The CDR3 is made up of 18 amino acids. CDR3 residues: CASSSRTSGRSSYNEQFF. In DNA, the CDR3 is TGCGCCAGCAGCTCAAGGACTAGCGGGAGGTCGTCCTACAATGAGCAGTTCTTC. Full variable domain (remainder filled in from reference TRBV5-1 and TRBJ2-1): KAGVTQTPRYLIKTRGQQVTLSCSPISGHRSVSWYQQTPGQGLQFLFEYFSETQRNKGNFPGRFSGRQFSNSRSEMNVSTLELGDSALYLCASSSRTSGRSSYNEQFFGPGTRLTVL.

Note on this clone: Other DNA sequences from this sample encode an identical CDR3 as well. This chain joins TRBV6-5 and TRBJ1-1, with TRBD1 identical over 7 bases. The V and J ends lost 4 bases and 2 bases, in that order; junction bases with no gene match: 4. This CDR3 is 14 amino acids long. Germline CDR1 reads MNHEY; CDR2 reads SVGAGI. The chain's CDR3 is CASSLNRGNTEAFF. Written as DNA, the CDR3 is TGTGCCAGCAGTTTGAACAGGGGCAACACTGAAGCTTTCTTT.

This clone was seen only once. This sequence joins TRBV6-5 and TRBJ2-7, with D hard to call. Between the trimmed V and J ends, which lost 4 bases and 4 bases, there was a span of 8 bases. This CDR3 spans 12 amino acids. The germline CDR1 and CDR2 sequences are MNHEY and SVGAGI. CDR3 in amino acids: CASSSIGYEQYF. The DNA for the CDR3 is TGTGCCAGCAGTTCGATAGGGTACGAGCAGTACTTC.

The V gene is TRBV27, the J gene TRBJ2-2; no clear D gene. V was shortened by 8 bases and J by 6 bases, with 13 bases between the two germline ends. The CDR3 contains 13 residues. CDR1 and CDR2 (germline): MNHEY, SMNVEV (reference sequence). CDR3 residues: CASGRAVAGELFF. The CDR3 region has the DNA TGTGCCAGCGGCCGGGCCGTGGCCGGGGAGCTGTTTTTT.

V gene TRBV28 combines with J gene TRBJ2-7, with D hard to call. CDR1 MDHEN and CDR2 SYDVKM come from the germline V gene. Trimming removed 3 bases from V and 5 bases from J, with 5 bases in between. The CDR3 has 11 amino acids. CDR3 bases: TGTGCCAGCAGTTTTATGAACGAGCAGTACTTC. Protein sequence: CASSFMNEQYF.

The chain recombines TRBV5-1 with TRBJ2-2; TRBD2 agrees at 13 bases. Germline-derived CDR1 and CDR2 are SGHRS and YFSETQ. This CDR3 is built from 15 residues. J lost 8 bases, V lost 5 bases, and 6 bases had no gene match. The CDR3: CASRTGTSGKGELFF. The CDR3, as DNA: TGCGCCAGCAGAACCGGGACTAGCGGGAAAGGGGAGCTGTTTTTT.

This sequence joins TRBV5-1 and TRBJ2-3; D not resolved. V was clipped by 1 base and J by 4 bases, with 13 bases between them. The CDR3 has 15 residues. Germline-derived CDR1 and CDR2 are SGHRS and YFSETQ. The CDR3: CASSLLGNPPDTQYF. The CDR3 nucleotides read TGCGCCAGCAGCTTGCTGGGGAACCCCCCAGATACGCAGTATTTT.

The V and J genes are TRBV6-1 and TRBJ2-3, with TRBD2 matching over 12 bases. Trimming cost V 3 bases and J 3 bases; bases outside gene matches: 4. The germline V gene encodes CDR1 MNHNS and CDR2 SASEGT. CDR3 length: 16 residues. CDR3 in amino acids: CASSDPTSGSTDTQYF. In DNA, the CDR3 is TGTGCCAGCAGTGACCCGACTAGCGGGAGTACAGATACGCAGTATTTT.

V is TRBV5-1 and J is TRBJ2-1, with D perhaps matching TRBD1 (6 bases). This CDR3 is 14 amino acids long. The germline V gene has CDR1 SGHRS and CDR2 YFSETQ. Trimming took off 7 bases at V and 7 bases at J, with 18 bases between the two ends. The CDR3 sequence is CASGASRGENEQFF. DNA of the CDR3: TGCGCCAGCGGAGCATCCAGGGGTGAGAATGAGCAGTTCTTC. The full variable domain, in which reference TRBV5-1 and TRBJ2-1 provide the parts outside the CDR3, is KAGVTQTPRYLIKTRGQQVTLSCSPISGHRSVSWYQQTPGQGLQFLFEYFSETQRNKGNFPGRFSGRQFSNSRSEMNVSTLELGDSALYLCASGASRGENEQFFGPGTRLTVL.

The rearrangement links TRBV4-3 to TRBJ2-3; perhaps TRBD1 as D (6 bases). Looked up from germline, CDR1 is LGHNA and CDR2 is YSLEER. V shed 3 bases and J shed 1 base, with 14 bases lying between them. The CDR3 is made up of 16 amino acids. The chain's CDR3 is CASSHRTASGTDTQYF. The CDR3 DNA sequence: TGCGCCAGCAGCCACAGGACAGCCTCTGGCACAGATACGCAGTATTTT.

The chain links TRBV6-6 to TRBJ1-3; D perhaps matches TRBD1 (6 bases). Germline assignment: CDR1 MNHNY and CDR2 SVGAGI (reference sequence). CDR3 size: 16 residues. Trimming took off 5 bases at V and 3 bases at J, with 17 bases between the two ends. The CDR3 here is CASSHVSRGRGNTIYF. DNA for the CDR3: TGTGCCAGCAGTCACGTCTCCAGGGGACGTGGAAACACCATATATTTT.